These T cell receptor beta chains were read from a single sample in a study of blood T cell repertoires in COVID-19. Assay: immunoSEQ multiplex PCR; the TCRdb copy retains only in-frame clones and omits some. The table records 200,000 to 250,000 clones, nearly 90% of them present only once. The sequenced sample consisted of PBMCs or T cells enriched from blood (not recorded which). These receptors were obtained from a man aged 30-40 years who had recovered from COVID-19. The CDR3 runs from the conserved cysteine through the conserved F or W. Each record gives: clone size, V gene, J gene, D gene, CDR3 DNA, CDR3 protein. A D gene is named only where the DNA matches it firmly. Clone size is not always given. Where it is, it says once, few, many or a class for expanded clones.

>-|TRBV5-5|TRBJ2-1|TRBD2
TGTGCCAGCAGCTTGGAGCTAGCGGGGGTGAGCTCCTACAATGAGCAGTTCTTC
CASSLELAGVSSYNEQFF
>-|TRBV27|TRBJ1-1|-
TGTGCCAGCAGGGACTGGACAGACACTGAAGCTTTCTTT
CASRDWTDTEAFF
>-|TRBV18|TRBJ2-5|-
TGTGCCAGCTCACCACCGACTACCGGTGAGACCCAGTACTTC
CASSPPTTGETQYF
>few|TRBV7-8|TRBJ2-7|TRBD2
TGTGCCAGCAGCTTCACTAGCGGCACTACCGAGCAGTACTTC
CASSFTSGTTEQYF
>few|TRBV2|TRBJ1-1|-
TGTGCCAGCAGCGGCCCGGGACTGAGGGAAGCTTTCTTT
CASSGPGLREAFF
>-|TRBV18|TRBJ1-2|-
TGTGCCAGCTCACCAACAGATAGCTATGGCTACACCTTC
CASSPTDSYGYTF
>-|TRBV29-1|TRBJ1-2|TRBD1
TGCAGCGTTGAAGGTACGCCAGGGGGCCGCTATGGCTACACCTTC
CSVEGTPGGRYGYTF
>once|TRBV28|TRBJ1-6|-
TGTGCCAGCAGAACAGGGACGAGTCATAATTCACCCCTCCACTTT
CASRTGTSHNSPLHF
>-|TRBV2|TRBJ2-3|-
TGTGCCAGCGGTTCAGAGGGAACTAGCACAGATACGCAGTATTTT
CASGSEGTSTDTQYF
>-|TRBV29-1|TRBJ1-5|TRBD1
TGCAGCGTTCGATCAGGGGGCTCGGGCAATCAGCCCCAGCATTTT
CSVRSGGSGNQPQHF
>once|TRBV12-3/TRBV12-4|TRBJ1-1|-
TGTGCCAGCAGTTTGGGGGGAGTGGGTGAAGCTTTCTTT
CASSLGGVGEAFF